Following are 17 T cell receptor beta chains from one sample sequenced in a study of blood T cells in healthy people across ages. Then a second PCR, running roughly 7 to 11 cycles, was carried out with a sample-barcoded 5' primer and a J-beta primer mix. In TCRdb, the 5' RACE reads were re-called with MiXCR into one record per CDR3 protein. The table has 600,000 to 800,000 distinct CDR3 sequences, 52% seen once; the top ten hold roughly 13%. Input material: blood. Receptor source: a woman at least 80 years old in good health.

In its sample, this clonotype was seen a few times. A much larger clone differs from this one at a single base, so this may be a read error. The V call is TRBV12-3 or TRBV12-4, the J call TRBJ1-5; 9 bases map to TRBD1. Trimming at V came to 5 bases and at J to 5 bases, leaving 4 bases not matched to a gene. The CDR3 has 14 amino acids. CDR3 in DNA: TGTGCCAGCAGTCCTACAGGGGGCCATCAGCCCCAGCATTTT. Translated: CASSPTGGHQPQHF.

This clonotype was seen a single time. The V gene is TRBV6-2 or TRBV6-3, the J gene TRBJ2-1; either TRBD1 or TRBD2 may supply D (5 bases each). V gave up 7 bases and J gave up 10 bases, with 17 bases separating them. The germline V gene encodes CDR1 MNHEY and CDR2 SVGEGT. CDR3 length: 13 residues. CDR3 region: CASIDGTSNEQFF. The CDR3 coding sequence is TGTGCCAGCATCGACGGGACCTCAAACGAGCAGTTCTTC.

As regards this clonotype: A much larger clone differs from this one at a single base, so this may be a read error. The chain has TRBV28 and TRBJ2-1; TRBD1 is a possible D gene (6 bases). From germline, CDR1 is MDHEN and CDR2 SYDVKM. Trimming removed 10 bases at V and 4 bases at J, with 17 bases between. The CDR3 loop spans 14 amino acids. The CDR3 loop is CANNRAGVYNEQFF. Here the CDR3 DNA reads TGTGCCAACAACCGGGCAGGGGTGTACAATGAGCAGTTCTTC.

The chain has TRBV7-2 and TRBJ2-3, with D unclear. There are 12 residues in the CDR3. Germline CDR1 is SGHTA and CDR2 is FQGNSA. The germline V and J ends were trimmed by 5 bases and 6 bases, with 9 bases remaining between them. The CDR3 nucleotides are TGTGCCAGCAGCGCGCGGTCGGATACGCAGTATTTT. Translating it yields CASSARSDTQYF.

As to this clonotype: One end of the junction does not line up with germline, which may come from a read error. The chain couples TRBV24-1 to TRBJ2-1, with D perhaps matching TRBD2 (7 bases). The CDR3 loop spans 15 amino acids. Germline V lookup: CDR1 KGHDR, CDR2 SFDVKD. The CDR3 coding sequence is TGTGCCACCAGTGACAGTGGGGGGGCCGAGAATGAGCGGTTCTTC. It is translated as CATSDSGGAENERFF.

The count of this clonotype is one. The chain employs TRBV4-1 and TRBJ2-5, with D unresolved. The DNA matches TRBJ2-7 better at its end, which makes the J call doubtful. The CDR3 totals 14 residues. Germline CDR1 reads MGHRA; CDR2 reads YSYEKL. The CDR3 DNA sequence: TGCGCCAGCAGCCAAGCGGCCAGAAACTACGAGCAGTACTTC. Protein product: CASSQAARNYEQYF.

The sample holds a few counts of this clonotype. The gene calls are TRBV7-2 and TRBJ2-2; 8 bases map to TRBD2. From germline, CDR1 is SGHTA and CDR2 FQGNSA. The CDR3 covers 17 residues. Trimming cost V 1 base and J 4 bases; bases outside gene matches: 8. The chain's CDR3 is CASSLGFRGGPTGELFF. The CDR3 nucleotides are TGTGCCAGCAGCTTAGGCTTCCGGGGGGGCCCCACCGGGGAGCTGTTTTTT. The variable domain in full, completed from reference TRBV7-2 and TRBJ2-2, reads GAGVSQSPSNKVTEKGKDVELRCDPISGHTALYWYRQSLGQGLEFLIYFQGNSAPDKSGLPSDRFSAERTGGSVSTLTIQRTQQEDSAVYLCASSLGFRGGPTGELFFGEGSRLTVL.

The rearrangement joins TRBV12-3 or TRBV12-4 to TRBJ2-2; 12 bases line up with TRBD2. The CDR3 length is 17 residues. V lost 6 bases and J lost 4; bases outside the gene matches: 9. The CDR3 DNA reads TGTGCCAGCAGCCGGACTAGCGGGGTGCGTACCACCGGGGAGCTGTTTTTT. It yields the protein CASSRTSGVRTTGELFF.

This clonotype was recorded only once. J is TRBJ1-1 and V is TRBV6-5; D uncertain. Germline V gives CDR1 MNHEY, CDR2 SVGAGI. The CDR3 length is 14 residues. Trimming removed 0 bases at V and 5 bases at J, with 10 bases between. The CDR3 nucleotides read TGTGCCAGCAGTTACTCGACGGTCTGGACTGAAGCTTTCTTT. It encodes CASSYSTVWTEAFF.

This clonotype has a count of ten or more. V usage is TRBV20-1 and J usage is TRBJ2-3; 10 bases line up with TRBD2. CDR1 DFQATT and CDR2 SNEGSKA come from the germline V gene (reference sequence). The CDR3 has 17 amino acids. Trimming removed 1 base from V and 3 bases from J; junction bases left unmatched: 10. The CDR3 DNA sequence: TGCAGTGCTAGAGTCAGCGGGAGGGCCGGAGGGACAGATACGCAGTATTTT. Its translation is CSARVSGRAGGTDTQYF.

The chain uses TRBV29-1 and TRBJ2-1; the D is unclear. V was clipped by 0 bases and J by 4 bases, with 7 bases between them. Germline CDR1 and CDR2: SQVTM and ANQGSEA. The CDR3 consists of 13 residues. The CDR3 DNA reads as TGCAGCGTTGAAGACAGGCTGTACAATGAGCAGTTCTTC. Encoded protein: CSVEDRLYNEQFF.

CDR3 residues: CASTEVGTASRIHGYTF. The CDR3 coding sequence is TGTGCCAGCACCGAAGTAGGGACAGCTAGTAGGATACATGGCTACACCTTC. The V gene is TRBV12-3 or TRBV12-4, the J gene TRBJ1-2, with 7 bases lining up with TRBD1. This CDR3 is built from 17 residues. J was trimmed by 6 bases and V by 7 bases; bases with no gene match: 20.

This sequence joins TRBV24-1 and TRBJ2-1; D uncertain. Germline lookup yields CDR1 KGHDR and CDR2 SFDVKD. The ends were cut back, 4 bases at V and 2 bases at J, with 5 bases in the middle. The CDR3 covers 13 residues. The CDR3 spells CATSEGTYNEQFF. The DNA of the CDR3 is TGTGCCACCAGTGAAGGCACCTACAATGAGCAGTTCTTC.

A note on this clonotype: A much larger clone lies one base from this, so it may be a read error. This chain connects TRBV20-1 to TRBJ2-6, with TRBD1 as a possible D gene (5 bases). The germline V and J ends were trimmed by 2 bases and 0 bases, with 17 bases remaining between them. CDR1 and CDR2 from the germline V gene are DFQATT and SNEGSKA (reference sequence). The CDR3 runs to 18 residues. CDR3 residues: CSARTQGPQGSGANVLTF. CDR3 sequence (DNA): TGCAGTGCTAGAACCCAGGGTCCCCAGGGCTCTGGGGCCAACGTCCTGACTTTC.

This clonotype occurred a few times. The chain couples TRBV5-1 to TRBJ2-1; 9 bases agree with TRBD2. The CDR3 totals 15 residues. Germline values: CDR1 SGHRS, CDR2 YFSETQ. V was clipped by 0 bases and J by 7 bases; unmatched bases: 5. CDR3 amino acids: CASSLVLAGRNEQFF. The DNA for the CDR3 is TGCGCCAGCAGCTTGGTACTAGCGGGCCGGAATGAGCAGTTCTTC.

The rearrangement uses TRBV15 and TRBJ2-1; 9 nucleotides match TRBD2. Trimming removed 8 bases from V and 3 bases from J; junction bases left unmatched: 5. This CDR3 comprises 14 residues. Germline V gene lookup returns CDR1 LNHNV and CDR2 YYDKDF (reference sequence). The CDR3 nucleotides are TGTGCCACCCAGCGGGAGGCGATCTACAATGAGCAGTTCTTC. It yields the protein CATQREAIYNEQFF.

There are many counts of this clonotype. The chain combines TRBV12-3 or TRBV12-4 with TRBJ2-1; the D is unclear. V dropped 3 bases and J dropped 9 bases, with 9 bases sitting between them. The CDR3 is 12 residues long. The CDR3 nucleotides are TGTGCCAGCAGTTTGAACGGGCTTGAGCAGTTCTTC. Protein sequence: CASSLNGLEQFF.